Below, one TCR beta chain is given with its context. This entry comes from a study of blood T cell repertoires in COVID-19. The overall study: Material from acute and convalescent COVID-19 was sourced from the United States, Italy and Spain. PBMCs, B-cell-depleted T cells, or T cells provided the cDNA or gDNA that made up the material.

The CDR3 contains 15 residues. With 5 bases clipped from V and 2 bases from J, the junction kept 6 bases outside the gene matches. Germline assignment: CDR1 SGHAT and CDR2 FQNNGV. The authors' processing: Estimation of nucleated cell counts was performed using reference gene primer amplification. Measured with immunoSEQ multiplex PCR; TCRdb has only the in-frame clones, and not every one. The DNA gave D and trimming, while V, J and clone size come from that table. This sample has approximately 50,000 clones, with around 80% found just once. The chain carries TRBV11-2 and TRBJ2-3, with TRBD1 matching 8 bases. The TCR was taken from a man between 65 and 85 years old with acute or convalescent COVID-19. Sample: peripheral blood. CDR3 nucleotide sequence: TGTGCCAGCAGCGCGACAGGGGAGGACACAGATACGCAGTATTTT. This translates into CASSATGEDTDTQYF.